One and the same sample provided the 23 T cell receptor beta chains below, sequenced in a study of OX40 agonist ivuxolimab in advanced cancers. The protocol was immunoSEQ multiplex PCR, while the TCRdb copy is restricted to in-frame clones and leaves out a portion. This table has approximately 27,000 clones, approximately 80% appearing once. Here the sequenced sample was CD4+ or CD8+ T cells sorted from blood, taken in a trial of the OX40 agonist ivuxolimab. The receptors were sampled from an adult with an advanced solid tumor such as melanoma, head and neck, liver or kidney cancer.

This clone was recorded a few times. V gene TRBV5-1 combines with J gene TRBJ1-5; D is undetermined. Looked up from germline, CDR1 is SGHRS and CDR2 is YFSETQ. CDR3 size: 13 residues. V was trimmed by 1 base and J by 4 bases, leaving 6 bases between them. The CDR3 spells CASSLQGNQPQHF. In DNA form, the CDR3 reads TGCGCCAGCAGCTTGCAAGGGAATCAGCCCCAGCATTTT.

The rearrangement joins TRBV5-5 to TRBJ1-2, with 9 bases aligning to TRBD1. Losses at the gene ends were 5 bases for V and 2 bases for J; bases not matched to a gene: 7. CDR1 SGHKS and CDR2 YYEKEE come from the germline V gene (reference sequence). This CDR3 has 15 amino acids. The CDR3 sequence is CASSLQGAGNYGYTF. The CDR3 nucleotides read TGTGCCAGCAGTCTACAGGGGGCCGGGAACTATGGCTACACCTTC.

Here the CDR3 DNA reads TGTGCCAGCAGTGAAGTCCCCAGCTACGAGCAGTACTTC. Amino acid sequence: CASSEVPSYEQYF. V and J are TRBV6-1 and TRBJ2-7; no clear D gene. From germline, CDR1 is MNHNS and CDR2 SASEGT. Trimming pared 1 base from V and 3 bases from J, leaving 7 bases between. This CDR3 is 13 amino acids long.

This chain connects TRBV4-2 to TRBJ2-7, with 8 bases matching TRBD2. Germline assignment: CDR1 LGHNA and CDR2 YNFKEQ. This CDR3 comprises 15 residues. V shed 4 bases and J 3 bases; nucleotides not matched to a gene: 8. CDR3 nucleotide sequence: TGTGCCAGCAGCCCCGGGGGGGCTGCGGACTACGAGCAGTACTTC. Its protein product is CASSPGGAADYEQYF.

V and J are TRBV7-3 and TRBJ2-1; 11 positions agree with TRBD1. Germline lookup yields CDR1 SGHTA and CDR2 FQGTGA. The CDR3 is made up of 15 amino acids. Trimming at V came to 3 bases and at J to 3 bases, leaving 1 base not matched to a gene. CDR3 loop: CASSFGTGGYNEQFF. The CDR3 DNA reads TGTGCCAGCAGCTTCGGGACAGGGGGCTACAATGAGCAGTTCTTC.

This chain joins TRBV10-3 and TRBJ2-2, with D possibly being TRBD1 or TRBD2 (5 bases each). Germline-derived CDR1 and CDR2 are ENHRY and SYGVKD. V lost 0 bases to trimming and J lost 4 bases, with 9 bases between them. This CDR3 has 15 amino acids. CDR3: CAISESIGATGELFF. CDR3 sequence (DNA): TGTGCCATCAGTGAGTCGATCGGGGCCACCGGGGAGCTGTTTTTT.

The rearrangement links TRBV5-4 to TRBJ2-5; 9 nucleotides line up with TRBD2. The CDR3 length is 15 residues. The V and J ends lost 2 bases and 5 bases, in that order; junction bases with no gene match: 7. Germline V gene data show CDR1 as SGHNT and CDR2 as YYREEE (reference sequence). DNA of the CDR3: TGTGCCAGCAGCTTTGGCGGGGGGGCCTCTGAGACCCAGTACTTC. Translation gives CASSFGGGASETQYF.

The V and J genes are TRBV7-9 and TRBJ1-6; a possible D gene is TRBD1 (5 bases). With 6 bases removed from V and 3 bases from J, the gap between germline ends came to 9 bases. This CDR3 region has 14 residues. The germline V gene has CDR1 SEHNR and CDR2 FQNEAQ (reference sequence). CDR3: CASSAQDYNSPLHF. The DNA for the CDR3 is TGTGCCAGCAGTGCACAGGACTATAATTCACCCCTCCACTTT.

The genes are TRBV6-6 and TRBJ2-1; 15 bases agree with TRBD2. The CDR3 totals 15 residues. Germline V lookup: CDR1 MNHNY, CDR2 SVGAGI (reference sequence). With V trimmed by 5 bases and J by 8 bases, 4 bases remained unmatched. The CDR3 DNA is TGTGCCAGCAGTGATCGGACTAGCGGGGGGGATGAGCAGTTCTTC. Translating gives CASSDRTSGGDEQFF.

This clone was detected a few times. Other nucleotide sequences from this sample produce the same CDR3. The V call is TRBV11-2, the J call TRBJ1-1; no clear D gene. Germline lookup yields CDR1 SGHAT and CDR2 FQNNGV. The CDR3 is 15 residues long. The ends were cut back, 0 bases at V and 0 bases at J, with 8 bases in the middle. The CDR3 DNA reads TGTGCCAGCAGCTTAGAGCCGGGGATGAACACTGAAGCTTTCTTT. Translating it yields CASSLEPGMNTEAFF.

The chain employs TRBV4-1 and TRBJ1-1, with D possibly TRBD1 on 5 matching bases. CDR3 size: 15 residues. The germline V gene encodes CDR1 MGHRA and CDR2 YSYEKL. V lost 4 bases, J lost 4 bases, and 16 bases lay in between. The CDR3 DNA sequence: TGCGCCAGCAGCCCGGGACCCTGGGAGGGCACTGAAGCTTTCTTT. Its translation is CASSPGPWEGTEAFF.

This chain's CDR3 is CASSTGTADNYGYTF. In nucleotides, the CDR3 is TGTGCCAGTAGTACCGGGACGGCAGATAACTATGGCTACACCTTC. The rearrangement links TRBV19 to TRBJ1-2, with D tentatively TRBD1 (5 bases). The CDR3 totals 15 residues. Germline CDR1 is LNHDA and CDR2 is SQIVND (reference sequence). V was pared by 4 bases and J by 1 base, with 13 bases between.

The J gene is TRBJ1-6, the V gene TRBV7-9, with 7 bases lining up with TRBD1. The V segment lost 7 bases and the J segment 9 bases; nucleotides outside the gene matches: 6. The germline V gene has CDR1 SEHNR and CDR2 FQNEAQ (reference sequence). The CDR3 contains 13 residues. CDR3 sequence: CASIPGGGSPLHF. CDR3 nucleotide sequence: TGTGCCAGCATCCCAGGGGGAGGTTCACCCCTCCACTTT.

The genes are TRBV19 and TRBJ1-6; D is possibly TRBD1 (5 bases). This CDR3 region has 14 residues. With 5 bases removed from V and 7 bases from J, the gap between germline ends came to 12 bases. CDR1 LNHDA and CDR2 SQIVND come from the germline V gene (reference sequence). This CDR3 reads CASSGQGVNSPLHF. DNA for the CDR3: TGTGCCAGTAGTGGGCAAGGGGTCAATTCACCCCTCCACTTT.

The J gene is TRBJ2-7, the V gene TRBV5-1; maybe TRBD2 (6 bases). V gave up 4 bases and J gave up 5 bases, with 10 bases separating them. CDR1 and CDR2 (germline): SGHRS, YFSETQ. The CDR3 sequence is 12 residues long. CDR3 DNA sequence: TGCGCCAGCAGCCCGGGACTCCACGAGCAGTACTTC. Encoded protein: CASSPGLHEQYF.

The CDR3 DNA follows: TGTGCCAGCAGCTTAACCTGGAGGGTTGAGCAGTTCTTC. Residues: CASSLTWRVEQFF. This chain joins TRBV11-3 and TRBJ2-1, with D perhaps TRBD2 (6 bases). The germline gives CDR1 SGHNT, CDR2 YENEEA. The CDR3 has 13 amino acids. V shed 2 bases and J shed 9 bases, with 11 bases lying between them.

The V gene is TRBV6-1, the J gene TRBJ1-2, with D perhaps TRBD1 (5 bases). CDR1 and CDR2 (germline): MNHNS, SASEGT. Deletions cut 9 bases from V and 0 bases from J, with 11 bases between. The CDR3 spans 13 residues. This CDR3 reads CASQGSANYGYTF. DNA of the CDR3: TGTGCCAGTCAGGGATCCGCTAACTATGGCTACACCTTC.

This clone was seen a single time. The chain is built from TRBV29-1 and TRBJ2-7; 7 positions agree with TRBD1. Trimming removed 2 bases from V and 4 bases from J; junction bases left unmatched: 8. The V gene's germline CDR1 is SQVTM and CDR2 ANQGSEA. CDR3 length: 14 amino acids. In DNA, the CDR3 is TGCAGCGTTGAAAAGGGACAGCCTACATACGAGCAGTACTTC. Translation: CSVEKGQPTYEQYF.

The chain uses TRBV15 and TRBJ1-2, with D possibly being TRBD1 (6 bases). Trimming took off 5 bases at V and 2 bases at J, with 18 bases between the two ends. Germline V gene lookup returns CDR1 LNHNV and CDR2 YYDKDF (reference sequence). CDR3 length equals 16 residues. The CDR3 loop reads CATSVGAGGANYGYTF. CDR3 sequence (DNA): TGTGCCACCAGCGTGGGGGCGGGGGGCGCAAACTATGGCTACACCTTC.

The V call is TRBV14, the J call TRBJ1-2; D gene unclear. V lost 2 bases and J lost 1, with 5 bases in between. CDR3 length: 13 amino acids. Germline V gene sequence: CDR1 SGHDN, CDR2 FVKESK. CDR3 sequence reads: CASSQHHNYGYTF. The CDR3 nucleotides are TGTGCCAGCAGCCAACACCATAACTATGGCTACACCTTC.

The gene calls are TRBV9 and TRBJ2-5; the D gene could be TRBD1 or TRBD2 (6 bases each). CDR3 length: 14 residues. CDR1 and CDR2 from the germline V gene are SGDLS and YYNGEE. The V end was cut by 0 bases, the J end by 5 bases, with 11 bases between. The CDR3 sequence: CASSVGGAGETQYF. DNA of the CDR3: TGTGCCAGCAGCGTAGGGGGGGCCGGGGAGACCCAGTACTTC. Looking up the rest from reference TRBV9 and TRBJ2-5 gives the full variable domain: DSGVTQTPKHLITATGQRVTLRCSPRSGDLSVYWYQQSLDQGLQFLIQYYNGEERAKGNILERFSAQQFPDLHSELNLSSLELGDSALYFCASSVGGAGETQYFGPGTRLLVL.

V is TRBV28 and J is TRBJ2-1; D may match TRBD1 or TRBD2 (5 bases each). The CDR3 contains 15 residues. The germline V gene has CDR1 MDHEN and CDR2 SYDVKM. The ends were cut back, 4 bases at V and 3 bases at J, with 13 bases in the middle. The CDR3 bases are TGTGCCAGCAGTTCGGGGCAGACAGTCTACAATGAGCAGTTCTTC. Protein sequence: CASSSGQTVYNEQFF.

The genes are TRBV25-1 and TRBJ1-3, with no clear D. Trimming took off 5 bases at V and 4 bases at J, with 18 bases between the two ends. Germline lookup yields CDR1 MGHDK and CDR2 SYGVNS. This CDR3 comprises 16 residues. CDR3 sequence: CASSTRRLAGGNTIYF. In DNA, the CDR3 is TGTGCCAGCAGTACCCGACGGCTCGCCGGGGGAAACACCATATATTTT.